This TCR beta chain comes out of a study of T cells expressing NK-cell markers. Study summary: Sorted CD3+CD56-NKG2C+, CD3+CD56+NKG2C- and CD3+CD56+NKG2C+ T cells were the source of the TCR beta repertoires. HCMV seropositivity characterized seven of the eight sequenced donors, and seronegativity one.

TCRdb re-analyzed the 5' RACE reads; it lists each CDR3 protein once, without DNA. The ten top clones account for around 20%, within a sample of some 190,000 distinct CDR3 sequences. Whole-study results and caveats: The leading position in the CD3+CD56-NKG2C+ fraction of a few donors also went to these clonotypes. Of the CD8+ T cells in five or six donors, roughly 1.0-7.5% belonged to dominant NKG2C+ clonotypes.

To note about this clonotype: As yet, its antigen is unknown.

The sample consisted of blood T cells: a sorted CD56 or NKG2C T cell subset, CD4+ or CD8+ T cells, or bulk PBMC T cells (not recorded which). The sequence was collected from a man aged 18-70 years in good health.

The CDR3 here is CASSHPPGKTYNEQFF. The chain joins TRBV3-1 to TRBJ2-1; TCRdb selects TRBD1, and the lack of DNA leaves this call unchecked. This CDR3 has 16 amino acids. CDR1 and CDR2 from the germline V gene are LGHDT and YNNKEL (reference sequence).